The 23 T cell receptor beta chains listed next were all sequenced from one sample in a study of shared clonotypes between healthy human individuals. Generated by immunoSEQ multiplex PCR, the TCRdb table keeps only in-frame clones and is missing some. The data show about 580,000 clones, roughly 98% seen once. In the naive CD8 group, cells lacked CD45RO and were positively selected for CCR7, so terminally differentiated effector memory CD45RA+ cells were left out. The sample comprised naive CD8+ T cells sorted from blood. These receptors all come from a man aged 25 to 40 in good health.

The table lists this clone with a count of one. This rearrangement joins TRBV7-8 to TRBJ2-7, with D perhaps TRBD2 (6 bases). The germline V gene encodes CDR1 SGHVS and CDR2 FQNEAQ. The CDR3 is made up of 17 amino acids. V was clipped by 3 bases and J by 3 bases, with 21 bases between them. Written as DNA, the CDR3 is TGTGCCAGCAGCTTTGACGGGCTAGCGTCGCAACGCTACGAGCAGTACTTC. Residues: CASSFDGLASQRYEQYF. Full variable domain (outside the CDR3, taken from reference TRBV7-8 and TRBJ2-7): GAGVSQSPRYKVAKRGQDVALRCDPISGHVSLFWYQQALGQGPEFLTYFQNEAQLDKSGLPSDRFFAERPEGSVSTLKIQRTQQEDSAVYLCASSFDGLASQRYEQYFGPGTRLTVT.

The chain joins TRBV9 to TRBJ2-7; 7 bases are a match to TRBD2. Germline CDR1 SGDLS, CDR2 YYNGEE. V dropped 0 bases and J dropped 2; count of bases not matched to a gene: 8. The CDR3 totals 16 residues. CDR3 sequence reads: CASSVDVERGTYEQYF. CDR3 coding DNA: TGTGCCAGCAGCGTAGACGTGGAGCGGGGAACCTACGAGCAGTACTTC.

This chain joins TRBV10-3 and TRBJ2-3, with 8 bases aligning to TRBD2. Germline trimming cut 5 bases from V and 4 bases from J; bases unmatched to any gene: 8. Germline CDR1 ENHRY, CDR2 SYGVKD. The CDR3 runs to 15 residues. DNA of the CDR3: TGTGCCATCAGTTTGACTAGCGAGGGTGCAGATACGCAGTATTTT. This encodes CAISLTSEGADTQYF.

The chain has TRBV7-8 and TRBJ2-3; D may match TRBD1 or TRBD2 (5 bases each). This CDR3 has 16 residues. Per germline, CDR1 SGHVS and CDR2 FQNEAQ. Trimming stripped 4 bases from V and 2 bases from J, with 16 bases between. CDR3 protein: CASSYTPGPNTDTQYF. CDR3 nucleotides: TGTGCCAGCAGCTACACACCGGGACCAAACACAGATACGCAGTATTTT.

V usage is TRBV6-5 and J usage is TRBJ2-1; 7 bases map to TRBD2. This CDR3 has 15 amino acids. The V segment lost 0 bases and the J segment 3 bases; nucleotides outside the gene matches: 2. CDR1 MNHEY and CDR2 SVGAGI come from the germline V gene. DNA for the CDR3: TGTGCCAGCAGTTACTCATCGGGGGGCTACAATGAGCAGTTCTTC. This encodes CASSYSSGGYNEQFF.

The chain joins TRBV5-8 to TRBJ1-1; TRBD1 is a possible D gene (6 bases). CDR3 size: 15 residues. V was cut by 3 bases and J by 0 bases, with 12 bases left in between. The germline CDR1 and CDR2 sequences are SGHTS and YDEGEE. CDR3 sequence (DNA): TGTGCCAGCAGCTCGCATCAGGGGATGAACACTGAAGCTTTCTTT. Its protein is CASSSHQGMNTEAFF.

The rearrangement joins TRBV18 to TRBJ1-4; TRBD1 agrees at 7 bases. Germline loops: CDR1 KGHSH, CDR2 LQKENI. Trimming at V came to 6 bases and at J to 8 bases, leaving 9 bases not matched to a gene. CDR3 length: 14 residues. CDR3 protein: CASSPPGQNEKLFF. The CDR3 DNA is TGTGCCAGCTCCCCCCCGGGACAGAACGAAAAACTGTTTTTT. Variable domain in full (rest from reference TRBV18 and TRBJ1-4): NAGVMQNPRHLVRRRGQEARLRCSPMKGHSHVYWYRQLPEEGLKFMVYLQKENIIDESGMPKERFSAEFPKEGPSILRIQQVVRGDSAAYFCASSPPGQNEKLFFGSGTQLSVL.

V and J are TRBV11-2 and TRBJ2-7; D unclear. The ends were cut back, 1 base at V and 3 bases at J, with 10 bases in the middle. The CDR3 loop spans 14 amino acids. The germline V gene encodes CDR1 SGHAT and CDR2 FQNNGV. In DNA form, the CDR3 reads TGTGCCAGCAGCTTAGCTCCTCAAGGCTACGAGCAGTACTTC. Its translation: CASSLAPQGYEQYF.

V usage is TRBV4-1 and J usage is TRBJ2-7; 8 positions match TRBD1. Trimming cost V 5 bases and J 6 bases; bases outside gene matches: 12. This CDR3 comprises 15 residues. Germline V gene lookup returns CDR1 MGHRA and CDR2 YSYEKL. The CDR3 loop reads CASSSLGTGGLEQYF. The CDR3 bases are TGCGCCAGCAGCTCCCTCGGGACAGGCGGCCTCGAGCAGTACTTC.

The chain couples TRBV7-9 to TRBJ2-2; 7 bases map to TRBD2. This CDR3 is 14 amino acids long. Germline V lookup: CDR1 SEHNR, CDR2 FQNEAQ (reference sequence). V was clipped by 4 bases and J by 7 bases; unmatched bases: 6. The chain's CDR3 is CASSSGRVDGELFF. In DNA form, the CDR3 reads TGTGCCAGCAGCTCAGGGAGGGTAGACGGGGAGCTGTTTTTT.

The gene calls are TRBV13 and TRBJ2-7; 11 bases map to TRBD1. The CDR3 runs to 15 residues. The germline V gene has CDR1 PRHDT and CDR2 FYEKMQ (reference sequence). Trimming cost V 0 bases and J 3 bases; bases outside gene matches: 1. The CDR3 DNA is TGTGCCAGCAGCTTAGGGGGACAGGGGGTCTACGAGCAGTACTTC. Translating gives CASSLGGQGVYEQYF.

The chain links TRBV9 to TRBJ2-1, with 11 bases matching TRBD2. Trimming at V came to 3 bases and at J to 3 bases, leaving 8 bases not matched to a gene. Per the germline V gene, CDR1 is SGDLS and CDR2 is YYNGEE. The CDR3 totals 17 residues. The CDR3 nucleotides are TGTGCCAGCAGCGAAACACTAGCGGGAGACCTCTACAATGAGCAGTTCTTC. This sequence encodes CASSETLAGDLYNEQFF.

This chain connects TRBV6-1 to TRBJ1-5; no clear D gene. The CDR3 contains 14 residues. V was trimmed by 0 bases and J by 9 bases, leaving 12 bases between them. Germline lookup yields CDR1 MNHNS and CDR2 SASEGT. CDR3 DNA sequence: TGTGCCAGCAGTGAAGCGACGGGCGGGGTGCCCCAGCATTTT. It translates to CASSEATGGVPQHF.

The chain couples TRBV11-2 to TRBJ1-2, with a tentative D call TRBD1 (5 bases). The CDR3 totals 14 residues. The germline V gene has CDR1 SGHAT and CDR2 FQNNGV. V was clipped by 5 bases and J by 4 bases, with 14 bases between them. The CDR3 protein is CASSPLGAGYGYTF. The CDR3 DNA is TGTGCCAGCAGCCCCTTAGGGGCAGGCTATGGCTACACCTTC.

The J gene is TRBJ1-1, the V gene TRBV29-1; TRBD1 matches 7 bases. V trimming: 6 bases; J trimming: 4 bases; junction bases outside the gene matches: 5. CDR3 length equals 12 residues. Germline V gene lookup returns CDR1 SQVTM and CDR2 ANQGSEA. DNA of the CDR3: TGCAGCGTGATCGACAGGGCCACTGAAGCTTTCTTT. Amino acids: CSVIDRATEAFF.

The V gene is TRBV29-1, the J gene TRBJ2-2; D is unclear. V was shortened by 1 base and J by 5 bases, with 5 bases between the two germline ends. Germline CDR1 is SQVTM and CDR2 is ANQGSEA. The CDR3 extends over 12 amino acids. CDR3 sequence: CSVEGWTGELFF. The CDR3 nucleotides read TGCAGCGTTGAAGGATGGACCGGGGAGCTGTTTTTT.

CDR3 DNA sequence: TGCAGCGTTGAAGATCAAACCTACGAGCAGTACTTC. This codes for CSVEDQTYEQYF. The rearrangement links TRBV29-1 to TRBJ2-7, with no clear D. CDR1 is SQVTM, CDR2 ANQGSEA, per germline. V lost 0 bases to trimming and J lost 2 bases, with 5 bases between them. This CDR3 contains 12 residues.

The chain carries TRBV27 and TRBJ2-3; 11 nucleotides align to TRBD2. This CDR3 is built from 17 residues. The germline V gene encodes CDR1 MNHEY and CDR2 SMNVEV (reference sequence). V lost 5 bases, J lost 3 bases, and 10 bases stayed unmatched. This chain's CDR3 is CASSPWTSGWATDTQYF. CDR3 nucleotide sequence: TGTGCCAGCAGTCCTTGGACTAGCGGGTGGGCGACAGATACGCAGTATTTT.

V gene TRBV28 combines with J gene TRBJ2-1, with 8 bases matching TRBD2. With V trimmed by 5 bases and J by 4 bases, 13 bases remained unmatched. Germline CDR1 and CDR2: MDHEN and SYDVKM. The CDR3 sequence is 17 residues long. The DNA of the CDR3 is TGTGCCAGCAGTAAGTCGACCCCGGGACTAGTTTACAATGAGCAGTTCTTC. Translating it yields CASSKSTPGLVYNEQFF.

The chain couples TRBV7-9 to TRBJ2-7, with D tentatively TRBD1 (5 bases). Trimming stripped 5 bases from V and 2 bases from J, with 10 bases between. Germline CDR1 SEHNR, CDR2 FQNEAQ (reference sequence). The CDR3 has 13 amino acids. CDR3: CASSQEGAYEQYF. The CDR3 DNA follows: TGTGCCAGCAGCCAAGAAGGGGCCTACGAGCAGTACTTC.

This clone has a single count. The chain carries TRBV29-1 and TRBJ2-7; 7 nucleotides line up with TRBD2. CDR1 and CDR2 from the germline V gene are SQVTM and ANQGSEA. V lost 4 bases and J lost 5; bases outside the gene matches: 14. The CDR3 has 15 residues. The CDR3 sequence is CSVGSQAGRFDEQYF. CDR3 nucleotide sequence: TGCAGCGTTGGATCTCAAGCGGGAAGGTTCGACGAGCAGTACTTC.

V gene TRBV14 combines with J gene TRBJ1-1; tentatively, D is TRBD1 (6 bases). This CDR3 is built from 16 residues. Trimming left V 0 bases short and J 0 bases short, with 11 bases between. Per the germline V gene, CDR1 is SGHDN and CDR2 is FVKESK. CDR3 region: CASSQDPRGMNTEAFF. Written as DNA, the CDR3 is TGTGCCAGCAGCCAAGACCCCAGGGGAATGAACACTGAAGCTTTCTTT.

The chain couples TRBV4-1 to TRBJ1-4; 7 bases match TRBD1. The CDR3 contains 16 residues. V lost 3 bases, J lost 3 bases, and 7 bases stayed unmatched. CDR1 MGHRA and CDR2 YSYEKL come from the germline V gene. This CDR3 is CASSQLGGTANEKLFF. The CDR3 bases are TGCGCCAGCAGCCAGCTAGGGGGGACAGCTAATGAAAAACTGTTTTTT.